The 11 T cell receptor beta chains presented below share a single source sample, sequenced in a study of T cells in Graves' hyperthyroidism and ophthalmopathy (dated by TCRdb to the late 2010s). Libraries were prepared through multiplex PCR. The listed sequencing device is Illumina HiSeq 2000. Amplification of TCR beta CDR3 regions was carried out from RNA transcripts. For the first round of RT-PCR on the TCR CDR3, the HTBI primer set was used together with the Qiagen OneStep RT-PCR kit. TCRdb reran the public reads through fastp at Q25 and MiXCR, keeping productive beta chains. Rows are combined by CDR3 protein, so each entry shows the most common genes and DNA. The sample table shows a few hundred thousand distinct CDR3 sequences, and around 16% are seen once. About 30% of the sample is in the top ten clones. Sequencing was done on a sample of blood. The receptors stem from a young woman with Graves' hyperthyroidism that later progressed to Graves' ophthalmopathy.

This chain uses TRBV7-2 with TRBJ2-3, with 7 nucleotides matching TRBD2. V dropped 5 bases and J dropped 1; count of bases not matched to a gene: 30. CDR1 SGHTA and CDR2 FQGNSA come from the germline V gene. The CDR3 extends over 23 amino acids. The CDR3: CASSVLPLPAGADRELGTDTQYF. DNA of the CDR3: TGTGCCAGCAGCGTACTCCCACTCCCGGCGGGAGCCGACCGTGAGCTGGGCACAGATACGCAGTATTTT.

This clonotype was detected only a few times. The chain uses TRBV7-2 and TRBJ2-2; D gene unclear. V was shortened by 2 bases and J by 0 bases, with 7 bases between the two germline ends. Germline V CDR1 and CDR2: SGHTA, FQGNSA. This CDR3 contains 15 residues. The DNA for the CDR3 is TGTGCCAGCAGCTTATATCCGTCGAACACCGGGGAGCTGTTTTTT. Its translation: CASSLYPSNTGELFF.

The table lists this clonotype with a few counts. The chain uses TRBV7-8 and TRBJ1-6, with D possibly being TRBD1 (6 bases). The germline gives CDR1 SGHVS, CDR2 FQNEAQ. Deletions cut 5 bases from V and 11 bases from J, with 22 bases between. This CDR3 region has 16 residues. The CDR3 spells CASSLHDGGKGAPLHF. CDR3 DNA: TGTGCCAGCAGCCTCCACGACGGGGGAAAGGGGGCACCCCTCCACTTT.

The V and J genes are TRBV6-1 and TRBJ1-1; D uncertain. This CDR3 is 14 amino acids long. Germline loops: CDR1 MNHNS, CDR2 SASEGT. Between the trimmed V and J ends, which lost 1 base and 0 bases, there was a span of 6 bases. Here the CDR3 DNA reads TGTGCCAGCAGTGAAGGGACCATGAACACTGAAGCTTTCTTT. It specifies CASSEGTMNTEAFF.

In this sample, this clonotype turned up many times. The gene calls are TRBV6-2 or TRBV6-3 and TRBJ2-7; tentatively, D is TRBD1 (5 bases). Trimming removed 4 bases from V and 6 bases from J, with 10 bases in between. This CDR3 comprises 12 residues. CDR1 MNHEY and CDR2 SVGEGT come from the germline V gene. The CDR3 DNA sequence: TGTGCCAGCAGTTCCAGCAGGGTCGAGCAGTACTTC. Encoded protein: CASSSSRVEQYF.

This clonotype appeared many times. The rearrangement joins TRBV6-2 or TRBV6-3 to TRBJ2-7, with 9 bases fitting TRBD1. J was trimmed by 1 base and V by 5 bases; bases with no gene match: 9. In germline, CDR1 is MNHEY, CDR2 SVGEGT. The CDR3 contains 16 residues. The CDR3 sequence: CASSLTQGAKSYEQYF. Written as DNA, the CDR3 is TGTGCCAGCAGTCTGACACAGGGGGCGAAGTCCTACGAGCAGTACTTC.

There are many counts of this clonotype. The V gene is TRBV28, the J gene TRBJ2-3, with 12 bases lining up with TRBD2. The CDR3 consists of 16 residues. The germline V gene encodes CDR1 MDHEN and CDR2 SYDVKM. J was trimmed by 2 bases and V by 6 bases; bases with no gene match: 6. The CDR3, as DNA: TGTGCCAGCAGCCTGACTAGCGGGAGTATCACAGATACGCAGTATTTT. Residues: CASSLTSGSITDTQYF.

The sample holds a few counts of this clonotype. This sequence joins TRBV12-3 or TRBV12-4 and TRBJ2-4, with 9 bases lining up with TRBD1. The CDR3 has 11 residues. With V trimmed by 8 bases and J by 15 bases, 8 bases remained unmatched. CDR3 nucleotides: TGTGCCAGCGGATTTCAGACAGGGGGGTACTTC. It encodes CASGFQTGGYF.

This clonotype was observed at least ten times. This chain uses TRBV7-2 with TRBJ2-7, with 9 positions matching TRBD2. J gave up 6 bases and V 5 bases, and 11 bases lay outside the gene matches. The germline gives CDR1 SGHTA, CDR2 FQGNSA. This CDR3 spans 15 amino acids. CDR3 sequence reads: CASSPEPGLAGEQYF. The CDR3 DNA reads as TGTGCCAGCAGCCCAGAACCGGGACTAGCTGGCGAGCAGTACTTC.

For this clonotype: One end of the junction varies from germline; a read error may be responsible. The rearrangement uses TRBV28 and TRBJ2-7; D may be TRBD1 (6 bases). The CDR3 consists of 15 residues. The V gene's germline CDR1 is MDHEN and CDR2 SYDVKM. The CDR3 nucleotides read TGTGCCAGCAACACCGAGAGTGGGACAACCTACGGGCAGTACTTC. It yields the protein CASNTESGTTYGQYF.

This clonotype was counted a few times. The V call is TRBV9, the J call TRBJ2-3; D gene unclear. Germline CDR1 and CDR2: SGDLS and YYNGEE. CDR3 length equals 14 residues. Trimming stripped 0 bases from V and 1 base from J, with 6 bases between. Written as DNA, the CDR3 is TGTGCCAGCAGCGTAGATAGAGGCACAGATACGCAGTATTTT. Its translation is CASSVDRGTDTQYF. Full variable domain (rest looked up from reference TRBV9 and TRBJ2-3): DSGVTQTPKHLITATGQRVTLRCSPRSGDLSVYWYQQSLDQGLQFLIQYYNGEERAKGNILERFSAQQFPDLHSELNLSSLELGDSALYFCASSVDRGTDTQYFGPGTRLTVL.